This entry is about one T cell receptor (beta chain). This entry comes from a study of human T cells and chemical hapten exposure. The CDR3 consists of 15 residues. V was clipped by 3 bases and J by 5 bases; unmatched bases: 7. CDR1 and CDR2 (germline): DFQATT, SNEGSKA (reference sequence). Documented time point: pre-sensitization, week 0. Noted treatment: therapeutic diphenylcyclopropenone sensitization with weekly scalp DPC. Via MiXCR, TCRdb re-called the RACE reads, giving one row per CDR3 protein. The sample has 270,000 or so distinct CDR3 sequences; around 7.7% are singletons. This clonotype was sampled from a man younger than 30 with alopecia areata. Some clones in this sample may be carry-over from other donors' samples. The sample in question was whole blood, obtained in connection with sensitization to the hapten diphenylcyclopropenone (DPC). The V call is TRBV20-1, the J call TRBJ2-2, with 9 bases fitting TRBD2. This CDR3 reads CSASGLAGTTGELFF. CDR3 bases: TGCAGTGCTAGCGGGCTAGCGGGGACTACCGGGGAGCTGTTTTTT.